This TCR beta chain originates from a study of shared clonotypes between healthy human individuals. Deep was the level at which the assay was run. Using immunoSEQ multiplex PCR, the repertoire was profiled, and TCRdb retains in-frame clones only, with some absent. Of about 730,000 clones in the sample, over 60% were seen once. The donors, healthy adults who were HIV-negative, had experienced no recent acute infections or vaccinations. It was into CD45RA+ naive and CD45RA-negative memory subsets that the CD4+ cells were split. Overall study results and limits: Sampling included only blood; tissue repertoires likely differ.

Trimming removed 3 bases from V and 5 bases from J; junction bases left unmatched: 8. There are 16 residues in the CDR3. Germline loops: CDR1 LGHNA, CDR2 YNFKEQ. A note on this clone: Its antigen is unidentified.

V is TRBV4-2 and J is TRBJ2-7, with TRBD2 matching 12 bases. The sample was memory CD4+ T cells sorted from blood. Subset here: CD45RA-negative fraction. The receptor comes from a woman aged 25-40 years in good health. The CDR3 region is CASSQATSGSYHEQYF. DNA of the CDR3: TGTGCCAGCAGCCAGGCGACTAGCGGGAGTTACCACGAGCAGTACTTC.